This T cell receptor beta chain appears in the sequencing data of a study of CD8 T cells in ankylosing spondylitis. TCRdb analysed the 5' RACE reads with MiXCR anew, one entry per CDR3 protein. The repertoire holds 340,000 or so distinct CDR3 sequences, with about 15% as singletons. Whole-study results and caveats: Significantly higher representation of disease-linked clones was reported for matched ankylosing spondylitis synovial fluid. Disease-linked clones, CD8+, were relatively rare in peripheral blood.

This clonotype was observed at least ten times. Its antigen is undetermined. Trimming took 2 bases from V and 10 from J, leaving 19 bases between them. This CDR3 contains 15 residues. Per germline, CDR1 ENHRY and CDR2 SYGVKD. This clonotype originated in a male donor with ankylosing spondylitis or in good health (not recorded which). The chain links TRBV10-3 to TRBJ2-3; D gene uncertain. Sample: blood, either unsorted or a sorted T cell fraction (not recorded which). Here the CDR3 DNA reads TGTGCCATCAGTGAGACTAAGCAGCTCGGTTCTCCGCAGTATTTT. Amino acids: CAISETKQLGSPQYF.